Listed below are T cell receptor beta chains from one sample, sequenced in a study of T-cell memory formation after mild COVID-19. Each CDR3 protein gets one entry after TCRdb re-called the 5' RACE reads with MiXCR. The sample consists of over 45,000 distinct CDR3 sequences, roughly a quarter of them appearing once. The specimen sequenced was PBMCs or a T cell subset sorted from them (not recorded which). The origin of the receptors is a man in his late teens or twenties who had mild COVID-19 (a few samples of this study predate the infection). Cell type and time point are not known. CDR3s include the opening cysteine and the closing phenylalanine or tryptophan. D genes are given only for firm matches. Expanded clones are given a class, and other clones once, few, many or no size at all.

TRBV6-2/TRBV6-3	TRBJ2-1	few	NA	TGTGCCAGCAGAAACAGCCGACCCCTAAATGAGCAGTTCTTC	CASRNSRPLNEQFF
TRBV20-1	TRBJ1-2	NA	NA	TGCAGTGCTAGAGTAGGTCCAGCCACCAGAGACTATGGCTACACCTTC	CSARVGPATRDYGYTF
TRBV6-5	TRBJ2-7	few	NA	TGTGCCAGCAGTTACTCGACCCAGAACTACGAGCAGTACTTC	CASSYSTQNYEQYF
TRBV4-2	TRBJ2-1	few	NA	TGTGCCAGCAGCCAAGCTTATTTTTCGCGCTACAATGAGCAGTTCTTC	CASSQAYFSRYNEQFF
TRBV6-1	TRBJ2-1	NA	NA	TGTGCCAGCAGTGAATATCCGCGGGACGATGAGCAGTTCTTC	CASSEYPRDDEQFF
TRBV24-1	TRBJ2-2	NA	NA	TGTGCCACCAGTGACCCGACAGGTGTGAACACCGGGGAGCTGTTTTTT	CATSDPTGVNTGELFF
TRBV20-1	TRBJ2-1	NA	TRBD2	TGCAGTGCTGCCCTTGGACTAGTTAGGGGTGAGCAGTTCTTC	CSAALGLVRGEQFF
TRBV5-1	TRBJ2-1	NA	NA	TGCGCCAGCAATAGGGCCAGTGAGCAGTTCTTC	CASNRASEQFF
TRBV27	TRBJ1-2	NA	TRBD1	TGTGCCAGCAGTCCCTCGACAGGGGGCAGAGGTGGCTACACCTTC	CASSPSTGGRGGYTF
TRBV5-5	TRBJ2-7	few	NA	TGTGCCAGCAGCCCCCAGGGTGCCGAGCAGTACTTC	CASSPQGAEQYF
TRBV2	TRBJ2-3	NA	NA	TGTGCCAGCCCCACGGGGACAGATACGCAGTATTTT	CASPTGTDTQYF
TRBV19	TRBJ2-1	NA	NA	TGTGCCAGTAGTATAGTTGCAGGGGCGGTCTACAATGAGCAGTTCTTC	CASSIVAGAVYNEQFF
TRBV12-3/TRBV12-4	TRBJ1-2	many	NA	TGTGCCAGCAGTCCAACCGGGCCTCAGACCTACTATGGCTACACCTTC	CASSPTGPQTYYGYTF
TRBV7-6	TRBJ2-5	many	NA	TGTGCCAGCAGCTTCGGGGATCAGGGGAGTACCCAGTACTTC	CASSFGDQGSTQYF
TRBV5-1	TRBJ1-1	NA	TRBD1	TGCGCCAGCAGCTTGGTTCCAGGGGGTGACACTGAAGCTTTCTTT	CASSLVPGGDTEAFF
TRBV7-8	TRBJ2-3	NA	NA	TGTGCCAGCAGCTTATCGCGGGGCAGGGCTTCGGATACGCAGTATTTT	CASSLSRGRASDTQYF
TRBV10-3	TRBJ2-5	NA	NA	TGTGCCATCAGTGAGTTTGGAGGGGAAGAGACCCAGTACTTC	CAISEFGGEETQYF
TRBV28	TRBJ2-5	NA	TRBD1	TGTGCCAGCAGTTCAAGACAGGGTCTCCAAGAGACCCAGTACTTC	CASSSRQGLQETQYF
TRBV7-2	TRBJ2-3	NA	TRBD2	TGTGCCAGCAGCTTAGTAGCGGGGGCTGGGGATACGCAGTATTTT	CASSLVAGAGDTQYF
TRBV4-1	TRBJ2-2	few	NA	TGCGCCAGCAGCTTCGACACCGGGGAGCTGTTTTTT	CASSFDTGELFF
TRBV27	TRBJ1-5	NA	NA	TGTGCCAGCAGCTCCGGGGGACGTCAGCCCCAGCATTTT	CASSSGGRQPQHF
TRBV7-8	TRBJ2-1	few	TRBD2	TGTGCCACCTCTAGCGGGGAAGGGACCTACAATGAGCAGTTCTTC	CATSSGEGTYNEQFF
TRBV7-8	TRBJ2-3	NA	TRBD2	TGTGCCAGCAGACTGACTAGCGGGGGATCTAGCACAGATACGCAGTATTTT	CASRLTSGGSSTDTQYF
TRBV20-1	TRBJ1-6	many	NA	TGCAGTGCTAGACAGGGAGGGAATTCACCCCTCCACTTT	CSARQGGNSPLHF
TRBV9	TRBJ1-2	few	NA	TGTGCCAGCACCCCCAGACTTGGCGTCGCCTATGGCTACACCTTC	CASTPRLGVAYGYTF